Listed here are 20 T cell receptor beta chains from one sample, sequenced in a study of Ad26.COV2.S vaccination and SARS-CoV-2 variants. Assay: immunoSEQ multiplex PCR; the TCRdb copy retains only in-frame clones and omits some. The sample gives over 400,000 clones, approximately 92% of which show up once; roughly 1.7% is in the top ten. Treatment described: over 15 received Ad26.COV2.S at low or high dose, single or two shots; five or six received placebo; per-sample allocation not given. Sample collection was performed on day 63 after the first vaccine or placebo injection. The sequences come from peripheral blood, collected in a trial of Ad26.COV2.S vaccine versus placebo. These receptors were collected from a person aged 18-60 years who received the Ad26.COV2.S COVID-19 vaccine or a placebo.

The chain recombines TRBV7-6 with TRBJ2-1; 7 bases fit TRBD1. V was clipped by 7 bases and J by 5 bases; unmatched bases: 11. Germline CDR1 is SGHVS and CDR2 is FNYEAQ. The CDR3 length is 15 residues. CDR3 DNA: TGTGCCAGCACCTTCACCGGACAGGCCAACAATGAGCAGTTCTTC. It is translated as CASTFTGQANNEQFF.

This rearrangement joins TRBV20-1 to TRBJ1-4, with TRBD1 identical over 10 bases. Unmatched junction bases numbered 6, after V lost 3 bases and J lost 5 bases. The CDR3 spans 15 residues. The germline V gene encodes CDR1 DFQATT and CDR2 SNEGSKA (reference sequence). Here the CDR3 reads CSASLTGGANEKLFF. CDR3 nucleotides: TGCAGTGCTAGTTTGACAGGGGGCGCCAATGAAAAACTGTTTTTT.

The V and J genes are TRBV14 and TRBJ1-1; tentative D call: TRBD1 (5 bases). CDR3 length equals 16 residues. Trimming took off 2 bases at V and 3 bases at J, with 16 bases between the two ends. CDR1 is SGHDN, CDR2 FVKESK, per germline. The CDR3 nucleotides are TGTGCCAGCAGCCAAAAGATCGGGGGAGGGGACACTGAAGCTTTCTTT. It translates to CASSQKIGGGDTEAFF.

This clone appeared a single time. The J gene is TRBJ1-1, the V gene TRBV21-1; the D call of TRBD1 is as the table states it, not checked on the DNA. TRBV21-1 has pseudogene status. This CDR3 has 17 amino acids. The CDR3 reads CASSKNRGSVMNTEAFF. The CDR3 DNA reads TGTGCCAGCAGCAAAAACAGGGGGTCTGTCATGAACACTGAAGCTTTCTTT.

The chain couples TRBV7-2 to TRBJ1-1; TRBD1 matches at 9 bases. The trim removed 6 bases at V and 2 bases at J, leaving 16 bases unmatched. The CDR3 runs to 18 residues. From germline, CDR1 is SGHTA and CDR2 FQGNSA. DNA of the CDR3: TGTGCCAGCAGTTTCGGCCTGGGACAGGGTATACAAAACACTGAAGCTTTCTTT. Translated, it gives CASSFGLGQGIQNTEAFF.

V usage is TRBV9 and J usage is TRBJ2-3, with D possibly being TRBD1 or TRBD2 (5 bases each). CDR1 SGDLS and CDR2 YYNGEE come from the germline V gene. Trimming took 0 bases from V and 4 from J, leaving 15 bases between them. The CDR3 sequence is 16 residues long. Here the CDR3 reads CASSVGGTPLADTQYF. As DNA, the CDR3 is TGTGCCAGCAGCGTAGGTGGGACCCCTCTAGCAGATACGCAGTATTTT. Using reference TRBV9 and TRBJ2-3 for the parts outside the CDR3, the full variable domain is DSGVTQTPKHLITATGQRVTLRCSPRSGDLSVYWYQQSLDQGLQFLIQYYNGEERAKGNILERFSAQQFPDLHSELNLSSLELGDSALYFCASSVGGTPLADTQYFGPGTRLTVL.

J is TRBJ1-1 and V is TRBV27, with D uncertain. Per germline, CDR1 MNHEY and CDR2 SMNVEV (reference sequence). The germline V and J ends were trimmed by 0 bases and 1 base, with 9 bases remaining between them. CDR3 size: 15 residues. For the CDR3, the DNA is TGTGCCAGCAGTTTATCGGCGCGCGGGAACACTGAAGCTTTCTTT. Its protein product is CASSLSARGNTEAFF.

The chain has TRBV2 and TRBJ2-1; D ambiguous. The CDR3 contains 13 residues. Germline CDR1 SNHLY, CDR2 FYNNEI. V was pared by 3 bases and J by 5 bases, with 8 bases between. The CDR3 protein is CASSEFEDNEQFF. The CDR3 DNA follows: TGTGCCAGCAGTGAGTTTGAAGACAATGAGCAGTTCTTC. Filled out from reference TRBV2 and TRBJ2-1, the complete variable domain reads EPEVTQTPSHQVTQMGQEVILRCVPISNHLYFYWYRQILGQKVEFLVSFYNNEISEKSEIFDDQFSVERPDGSNFTLKIRSTKLEDSAMYFCASSEFEDNEQFFGPGTRLTVL.

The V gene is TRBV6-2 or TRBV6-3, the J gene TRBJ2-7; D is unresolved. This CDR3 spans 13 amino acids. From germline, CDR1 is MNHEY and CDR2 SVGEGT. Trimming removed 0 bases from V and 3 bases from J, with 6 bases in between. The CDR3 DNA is TGTGCCAGCAGTTACTCGGTGGGCTACGAGCAGTACTTC. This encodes CASSYSVGYEQYF.

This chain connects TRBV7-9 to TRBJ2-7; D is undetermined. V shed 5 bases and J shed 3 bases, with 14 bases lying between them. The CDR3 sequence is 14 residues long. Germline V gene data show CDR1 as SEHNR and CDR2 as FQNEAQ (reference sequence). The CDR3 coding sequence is TGTGCCAGCAGCCACGCAACCGGTAACTACGAGCAGTACTTC. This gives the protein CASSHATGNYEQYF.

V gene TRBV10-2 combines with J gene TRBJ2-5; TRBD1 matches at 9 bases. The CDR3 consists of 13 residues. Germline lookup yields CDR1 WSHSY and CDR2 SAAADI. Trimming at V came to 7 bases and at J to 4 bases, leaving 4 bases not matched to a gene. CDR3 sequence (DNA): TGCGCCAGCACCCCGACAGGGGGAGAGACCCAGTACTTC. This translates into CASTPTGGETQYF.

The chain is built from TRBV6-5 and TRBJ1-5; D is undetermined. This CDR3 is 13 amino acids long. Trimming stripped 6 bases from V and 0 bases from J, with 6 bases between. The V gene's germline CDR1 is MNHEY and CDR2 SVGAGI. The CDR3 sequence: CASSGNSNQPQHF. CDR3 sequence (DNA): TGTGCCAGCAGCGGAAATAGCAATCAGCCCCAGCATTTT.

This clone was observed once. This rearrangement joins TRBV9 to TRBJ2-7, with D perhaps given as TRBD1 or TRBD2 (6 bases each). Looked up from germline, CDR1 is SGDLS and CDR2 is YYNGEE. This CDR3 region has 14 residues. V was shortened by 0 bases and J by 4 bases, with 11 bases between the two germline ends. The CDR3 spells CASSVEGGPYEQYF. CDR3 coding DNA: TGTGCCAGCAGCGTAGAGGGGGGACCATACGAGCAGTACTTC.

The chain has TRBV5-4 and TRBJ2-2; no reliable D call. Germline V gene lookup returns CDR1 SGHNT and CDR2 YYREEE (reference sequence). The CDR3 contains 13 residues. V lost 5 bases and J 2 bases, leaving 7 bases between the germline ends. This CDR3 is CASRGLNTGELFF. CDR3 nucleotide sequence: TGTGCCAGCAGAGGTTTAAACACCGGGGAGCTGTTTTTT.

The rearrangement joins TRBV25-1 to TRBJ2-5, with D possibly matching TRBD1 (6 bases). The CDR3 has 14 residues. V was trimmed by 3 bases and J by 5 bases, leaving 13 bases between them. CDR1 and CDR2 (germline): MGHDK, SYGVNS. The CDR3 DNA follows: TGTGCCAGCAGTGAGTCGGCAGGGGTCGAGACCCAGTACTTC. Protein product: CASSESAGVETQYF.

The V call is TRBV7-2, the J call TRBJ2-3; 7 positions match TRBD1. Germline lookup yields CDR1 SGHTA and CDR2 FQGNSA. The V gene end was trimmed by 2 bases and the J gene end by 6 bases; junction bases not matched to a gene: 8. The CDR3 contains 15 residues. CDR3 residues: CASSLQQGPQDTQYF. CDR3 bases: TGTGCCAGCAGCTTACAACAGGGGCCTCAGGATACGCAGTATTTT. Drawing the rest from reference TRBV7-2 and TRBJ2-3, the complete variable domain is GAGVSQSPSNKVTEKGKDVELRCDPISGHTALYWYRQSLGQGLEFLIYFQGNSAPDKSGLPSDRFSAERTGGSVSTLTIQRTQQEDSAVYLCASSLQQGPQDTQYFGPGTRLTVL.

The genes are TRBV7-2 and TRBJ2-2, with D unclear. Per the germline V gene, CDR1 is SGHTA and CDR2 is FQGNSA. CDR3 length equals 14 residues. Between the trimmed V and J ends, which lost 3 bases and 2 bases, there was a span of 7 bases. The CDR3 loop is CASSLDGNTGELFF. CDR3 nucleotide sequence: TGTGCCAGCAGCTTGGACGGTAACACCGGGGAGCTGTTTTTT.

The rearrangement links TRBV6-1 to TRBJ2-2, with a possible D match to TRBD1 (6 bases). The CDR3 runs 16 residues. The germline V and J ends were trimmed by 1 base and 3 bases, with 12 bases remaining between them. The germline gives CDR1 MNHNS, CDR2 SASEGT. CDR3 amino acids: CASSEVWGLYTGELFF. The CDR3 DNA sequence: TGTGCCAGCAGTGAAGTCTGGGGGCTGTACACCGGGGAGCTGTTTTTT.

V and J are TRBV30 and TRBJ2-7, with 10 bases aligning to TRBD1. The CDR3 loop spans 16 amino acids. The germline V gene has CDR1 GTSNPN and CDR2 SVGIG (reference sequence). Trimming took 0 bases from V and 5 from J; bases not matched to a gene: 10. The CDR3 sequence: CAWSVSRTGGFHEQYF. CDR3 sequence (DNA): TGTGCCTGGAGTGTGTCAAGGACAGGGGGTTTCCACGAGCAGTACTTC.

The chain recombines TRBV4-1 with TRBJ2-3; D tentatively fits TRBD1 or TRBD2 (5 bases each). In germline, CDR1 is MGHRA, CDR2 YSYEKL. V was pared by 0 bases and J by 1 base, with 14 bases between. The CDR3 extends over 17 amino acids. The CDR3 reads CASSQDREKGGTDTQYF. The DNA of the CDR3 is TGCGCCAGCAGCCAAGATAGGGAGAAAGGGGGCACAGATACGCAGTATTTT.